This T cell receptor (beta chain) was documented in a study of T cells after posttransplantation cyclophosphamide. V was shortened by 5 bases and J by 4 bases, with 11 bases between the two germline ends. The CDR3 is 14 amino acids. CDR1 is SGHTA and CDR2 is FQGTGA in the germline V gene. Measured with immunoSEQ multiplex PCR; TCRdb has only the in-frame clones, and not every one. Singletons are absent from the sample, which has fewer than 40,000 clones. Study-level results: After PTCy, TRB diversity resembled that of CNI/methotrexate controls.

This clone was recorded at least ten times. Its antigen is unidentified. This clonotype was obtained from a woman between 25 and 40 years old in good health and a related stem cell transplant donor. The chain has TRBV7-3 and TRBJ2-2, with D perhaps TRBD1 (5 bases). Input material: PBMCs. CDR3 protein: CASSAIRGTGELFF. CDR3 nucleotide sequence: TGTGCCAGCAGCGCAATAAGGGGCACCGGGGAGCTGTTTTTT. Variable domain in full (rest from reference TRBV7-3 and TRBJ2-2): GAGVSQTPSNKVTEKGKYVELRCDPISGHTALYWYRQSLGQGPEFLIYFQGTGAADDSGLPNDRFFAVRPEGSVSTLKIQRTERGDSAVYLCASSAIRGTGELFFGEGSRLTVL.